This TCR beta chain was found in a study of regulatory T cells in long-lasting Graves disease. Through Arm-PCR of CDR3 regions and iRepertoire HTBI primers, TCR beta libraries were built. TCRdb reanalysed the multiplex PCR reads using MiXCR and keeps one entry per CDR3 protein. The data show a few hundred thousand distinct CDR3 sequences, about 20% seen once. This clonotype was counted many times. The CDR3 is 14 residues long. Between the trimmed V and J ends, which lost 4 bases and 7 bases, there was a span of 13 bases. Noted time point: persistent/refractory GD, antithyroid drugs over 5 years with positive TRAb. RNA extracted from PBMCs served as the sequencing template.

The TCR originated in a female donor with Graves disease. The sample was peripheral blood mononuclear cells (PBMCs), taken when the disease was refractory, from a patient treated with antithyroid drugs. The chain uses TRBV12-3 or TRBV12-4 and TRBJ2-2; weak D call: TRBD2 (6 bases). DNA for the CDR3: TGTGCCAGCAGTTCACATGGGGGAGGCGGGGAGCTGTTTTTT. Translation gives CASSSHGGGGELFF.